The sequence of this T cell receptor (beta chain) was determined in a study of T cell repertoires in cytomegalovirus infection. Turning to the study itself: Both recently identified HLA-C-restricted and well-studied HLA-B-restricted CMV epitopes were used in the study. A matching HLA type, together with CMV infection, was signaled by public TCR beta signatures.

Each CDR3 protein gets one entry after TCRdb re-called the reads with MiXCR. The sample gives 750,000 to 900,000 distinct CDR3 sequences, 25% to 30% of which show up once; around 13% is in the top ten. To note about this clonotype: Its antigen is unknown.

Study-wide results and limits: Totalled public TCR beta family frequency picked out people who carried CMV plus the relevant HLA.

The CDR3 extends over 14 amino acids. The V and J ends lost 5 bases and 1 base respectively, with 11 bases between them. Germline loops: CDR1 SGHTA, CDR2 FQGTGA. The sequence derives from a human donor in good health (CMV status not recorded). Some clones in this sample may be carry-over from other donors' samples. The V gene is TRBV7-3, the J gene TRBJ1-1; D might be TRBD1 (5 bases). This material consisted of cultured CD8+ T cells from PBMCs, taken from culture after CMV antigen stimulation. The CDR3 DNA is TGTGCCAGCAGCGATACGGGGGGGAACACTGAAGCTTTCTTT. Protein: CASSDTGGNTEAFF.